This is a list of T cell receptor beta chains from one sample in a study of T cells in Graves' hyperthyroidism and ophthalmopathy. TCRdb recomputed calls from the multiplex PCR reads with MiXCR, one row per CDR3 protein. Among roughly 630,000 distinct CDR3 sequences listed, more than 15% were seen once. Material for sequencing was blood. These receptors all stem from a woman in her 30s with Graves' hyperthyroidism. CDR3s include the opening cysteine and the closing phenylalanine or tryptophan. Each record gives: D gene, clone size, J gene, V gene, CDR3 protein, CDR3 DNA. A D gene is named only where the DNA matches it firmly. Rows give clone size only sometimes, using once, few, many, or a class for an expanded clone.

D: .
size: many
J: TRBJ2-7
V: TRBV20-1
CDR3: CSTKGPDRSYEQYF
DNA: TGCAGTACAAAAGGTCCTGACAGGTCCTACGAGCAGTACTTC

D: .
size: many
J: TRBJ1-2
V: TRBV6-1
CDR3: CASSASVGAFGYTF
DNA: TGTGCCAGCAGCGCCTCGGTGGGGGCCTTTGGCTACACCTTC

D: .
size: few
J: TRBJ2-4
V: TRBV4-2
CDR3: CASSQEGGPKNIQYF
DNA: TGTGCCAGCAGCCAGGAGGGGGGTCCCAAAAACATTCAGTACTTC

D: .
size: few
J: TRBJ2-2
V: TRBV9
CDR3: CASSPRVGDGELFF
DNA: TGTGCCAGCAGCCCACGGGTAGGGGACGGGGAGCTGTTTTTT

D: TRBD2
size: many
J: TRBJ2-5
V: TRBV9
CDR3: CASSPSGRAARETQYF
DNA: TGTGCCAGCAGCCCGAGCGGGAGGGCGGCGCGGGAGACCCAGTACTTC

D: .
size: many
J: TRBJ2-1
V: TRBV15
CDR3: CATSRGLAFYNEQFF
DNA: TGTGCCACCAGCAGGGGTCTAGCCTTCTACAATGAGCAGTTCTTC

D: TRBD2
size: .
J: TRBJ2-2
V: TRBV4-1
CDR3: CASSLASGRKAGELFF
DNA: TGCGCCAGCAGCCTTGCTAGCGGGAGAAAGGCCGGGGAGCTGTTTTTT

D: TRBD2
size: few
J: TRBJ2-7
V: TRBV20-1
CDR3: CSAALAGDEQYF
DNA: TGCAGTGCTGCACTAGCGGGAGACGAGCAGTACTTC

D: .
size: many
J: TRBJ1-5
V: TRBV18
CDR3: CASSPRSGAQPQHF
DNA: TGTGCCAGCTCACCACGGTCAGGGGCCCAGCCCCAGCATTTT

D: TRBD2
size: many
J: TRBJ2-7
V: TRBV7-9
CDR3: CASSLGGLADYEQYF
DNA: TGTGCCAGCAGCTTAGGGGGACTAGCGGACTACGAGCAGTACTTC

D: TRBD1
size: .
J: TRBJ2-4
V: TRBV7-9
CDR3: CASSLDRVRVQYF
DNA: TGTGCCAGCAGCTTGGACAGGGTCCGGGTTCAGTACTTC

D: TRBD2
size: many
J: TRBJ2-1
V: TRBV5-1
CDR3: CASSLAGLAGAGNNEQFF
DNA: TGCGCCAGCAGCCTGGCGGGACTAGCGGGAGCTGGGAACAATGAGCAGTTCTTC

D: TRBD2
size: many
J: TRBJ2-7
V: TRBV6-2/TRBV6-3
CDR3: CATETIAGETYEQYF
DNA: TGTGCCACAGAAACCATAGCGGGGGAGACCTACGAGCAGTACTTC

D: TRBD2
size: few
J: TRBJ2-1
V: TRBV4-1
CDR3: CASSRTSGGAYNEQFF
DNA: TGCGCCAGCAGCCGAACTAGCGGGGGAGCCTACAATGAGCAGTTCTTC

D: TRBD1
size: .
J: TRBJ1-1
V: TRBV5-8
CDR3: CASRPDRATEAFF
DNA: TGTGCCAGCAGACCGGACAGGGCCACTGAAGCTTTCTTT

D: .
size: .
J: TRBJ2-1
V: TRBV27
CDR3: CASSVNPQDNEQFF
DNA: TGTGCCAGCAGTGTAAACCCACAGGACAATGAGCAGTTCTTC

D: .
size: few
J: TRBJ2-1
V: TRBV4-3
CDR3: CASSQEWITYNEQFF
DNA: TGCGCCAGCAGCCAAGAGTGGATTACCTACAATGAGCAGTTCTTC

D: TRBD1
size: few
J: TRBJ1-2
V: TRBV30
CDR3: CAVLGGQGISYTF
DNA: TGTGCGGTGCTCGGGGGACAGGGGATCAGCTACACCTTC

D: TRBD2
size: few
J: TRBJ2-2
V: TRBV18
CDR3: CASSPQPLAGNTGELFF
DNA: TGTGCCAGCTCACCACAGCCGTTAGCGGGAAACACCGGGGAGCTGTTTTTT

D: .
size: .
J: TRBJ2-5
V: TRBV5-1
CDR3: CASSLGYGKGRETQYF
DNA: TGCGCCAGCAGCTTGGGATATGGGAAGGGGCGAGAGACCCAGTACTTC

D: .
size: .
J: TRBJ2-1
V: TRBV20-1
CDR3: CSARLLAGANEQFF
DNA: TGCAGTGCTAGACTTCTAGCAGGTGCTAATGAGCAGTTCTTC

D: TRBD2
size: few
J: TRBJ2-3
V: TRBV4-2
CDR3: CASSRRTSGATDTQYF
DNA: TGTGCCAGCAGCCGCCGGACTAGCGGGGCCACAGATACGCAGTATTTT

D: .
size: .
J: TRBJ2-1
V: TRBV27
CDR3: CASILRWGINEQFF
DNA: TGTGCCAGCATACTTCGCTGGGGTATCAATGAGCAGTTCTTC

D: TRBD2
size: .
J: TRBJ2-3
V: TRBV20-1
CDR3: CSAIKTSGYTGDTQYF
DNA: TGCAGTGCTATTAAGACTAGCGGATACACTGGGGATACGCAGTATTTT

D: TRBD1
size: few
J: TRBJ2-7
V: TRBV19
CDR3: CASTGTGAYEQYF
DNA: TGTGCCAGTACCGGGACAGGGGCCTACGAGCAGTACTTC

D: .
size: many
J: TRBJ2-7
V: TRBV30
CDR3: CAWNWGFDEQYF
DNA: TGTGCCTGGAATTGGGGATTCGACGAGCAGTACTTC

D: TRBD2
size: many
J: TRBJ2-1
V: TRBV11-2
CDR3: CASSLRLADYNEQFF
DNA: TGTGCCAGCAGCTTAAGGCTAGCGGATTACAATGAGCAGTTCTTC

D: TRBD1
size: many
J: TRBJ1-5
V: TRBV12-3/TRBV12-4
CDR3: CASSLARGLQPQHF
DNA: TGTGCCAGCAGTTTAGCGAGGGGGCTTCAGCCCCAGCATTTT

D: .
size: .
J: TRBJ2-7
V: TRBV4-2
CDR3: CASSLGTTSSYEQYF
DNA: TGTGCCAGCAGCCTCGGGACCACGAGCTCCTACGAGCAGTACTTC

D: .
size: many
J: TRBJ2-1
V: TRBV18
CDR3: CASSQGPSGYNEQFF
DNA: TGTGCCAGCTCACAAGGACCAAGCGGGTACAATGAGCAGTTCTTC

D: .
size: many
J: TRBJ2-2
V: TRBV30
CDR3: CAWSVGRTGELFF
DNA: TGTGCCTGGAGTGTGGGACGCACCGGGGAGCTGTTTTTT

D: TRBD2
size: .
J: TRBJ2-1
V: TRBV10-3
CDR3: CATRLAAYNEQFF
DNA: TGTGCCACCCGACTAGCGGCTTACAATGAGCAGTTCTTC

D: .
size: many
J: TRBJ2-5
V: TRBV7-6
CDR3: CASSLAPWETQYF
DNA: TGTGCCAGCAGCTTAGCGCCTTGGGAGACCCAGTACTTC

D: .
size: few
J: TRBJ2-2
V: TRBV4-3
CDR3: CASSQDVAGRGTGELFF
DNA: TGCGCCAGCAGCCAAGATGTTGCGGGCAGGGGCACCGGGGAGCTGTTTTTT

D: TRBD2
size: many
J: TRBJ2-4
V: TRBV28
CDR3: CASSHTSGPRPIQYF
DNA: TGTGCCAGCAGCCATACTAGCGGGCCAAGGCCCATTCAGTACTTC

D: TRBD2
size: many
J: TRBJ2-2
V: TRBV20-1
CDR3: CSAKGLANSGELFF
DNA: TGCAGTGCCAAAGGACTAGCGAATTCCGGGGAGCTGTTTTTT

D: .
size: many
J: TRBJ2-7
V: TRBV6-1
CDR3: CASRDKTYEQYF
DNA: TGTGCCAGCCGGGACAAGACTTACGAGCAGTACTTC

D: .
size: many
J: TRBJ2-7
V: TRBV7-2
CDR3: CASSPRDQGEQYF
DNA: TGTGCCAGCAGCCCCAGAGACCAGGGCGAGCAGTACTTC

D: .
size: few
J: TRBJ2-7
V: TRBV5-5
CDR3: CASSLGTSSLYEQYF
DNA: TGTGCCAGCAGCTTGGGGACATCAAGCCTCTACGAGCAGTACTTC

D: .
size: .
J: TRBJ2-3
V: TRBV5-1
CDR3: CASSYQGLPSTDTQYF
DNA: TGCGCCAGCAGCTATCAGGGACTCCCTAGCACAGATACGCAGTATTTT

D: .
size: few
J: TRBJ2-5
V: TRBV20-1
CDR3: CSARVPTGPQETQYF
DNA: TGCAGTGCCAGGGTGCCCACGGGCCCCCAAGAGACCCAGTACTTC

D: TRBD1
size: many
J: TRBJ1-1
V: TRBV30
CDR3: CAWRKEGALRTEAFF
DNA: TGTGCCTGGAGGAAGGAGGGGGCTTTAAGAACTGAAGCTTTCTTT

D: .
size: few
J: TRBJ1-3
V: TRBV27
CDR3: CASRSRVAGNTIYF
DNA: TGTGCCAGCAGGTCCAGGGTGGCTGGAAACACCATATATTTT

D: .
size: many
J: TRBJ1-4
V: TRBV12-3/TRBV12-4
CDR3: CASSLQTWEKLFF
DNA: TGTGCCAGCAGTTTACAGACTTGGGAAAAACTGTTTTTT

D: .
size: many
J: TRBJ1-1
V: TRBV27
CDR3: CASSPTHQGTEAFF
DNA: TGTGCCAGCAGTCCGACCCACCAGGGCACTGAAGCTTTCTTT

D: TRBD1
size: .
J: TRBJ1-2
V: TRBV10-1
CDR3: CAEEGQTYGYTF
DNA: TGCGCCGAGGAGGGACAGACCTATGGCTACACCTTC

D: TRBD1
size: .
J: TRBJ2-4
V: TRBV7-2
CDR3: CASSRRTGGAAKNIQYF
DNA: TGTGCCAGCAGCAGAAGGACAGGGGGCGCGGCCAAAAACATTCAGTACTTC

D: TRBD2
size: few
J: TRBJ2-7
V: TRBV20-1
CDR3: CSARVGLAGGYEQYF
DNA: TGCAGTGCTAGAGTCGGACTAGCGGGGGGCTACGAGCAGTACTTC

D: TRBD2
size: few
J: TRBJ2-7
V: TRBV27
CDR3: CASSRGTSGSIAEQYF
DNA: TGTGCCAGCAGTCGCGGGACTAGCGGGAGTATAGCCGAGCAGTACTTC

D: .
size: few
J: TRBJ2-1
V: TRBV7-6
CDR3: CASSTFSGANEQFF
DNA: TGTGCCAGCAGCACCTTTTCGGGAGCCAATGAGCAGTTCTTC

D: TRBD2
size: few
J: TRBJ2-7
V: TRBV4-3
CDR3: CASSQDLAGGPGEQYF
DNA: TGCGCCAGCAGCCAAGATTTAGCGGGAGGGCCGGGGGAGCAGTACTTC

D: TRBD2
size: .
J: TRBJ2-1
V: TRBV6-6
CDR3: CASSYSTGLRNEQFF
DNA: TGTGCCAGCAGTTACTCGACGGGACTAAGGAATGAGCAGTTCTTC

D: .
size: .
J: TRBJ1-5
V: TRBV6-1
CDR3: CATYRDGQPQHF
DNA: TGTGCCACCTATCGTGATGGTCAGCCCCAGCATTTT

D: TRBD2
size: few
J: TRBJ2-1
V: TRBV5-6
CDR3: CASSLEASGRKFF
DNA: TGTGCCAGCAGCTTGGAGGCTAGCGGGAGAAAGTTCTTC

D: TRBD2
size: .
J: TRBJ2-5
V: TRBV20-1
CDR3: CSAKGPFLAGGPRGETQYF
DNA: TGCAGTGCTAAGGGACCATTTCTAGCGGGAGGGCCGAGAGGAGAGACCCAGTACTTC